These 14 T cell receptor beta chains were sequenced from one sample in a study of quantifying T cell responses using KT2 cells. Study information: RNA was reverse transcribed with TCR alpha and beta constant-region primers.

An oligo carrying a UMI was ligated to the cDNA 3' end. The first PCR ran 3 to 5 cycles with an equimolar RC1.1 and RC1.2 beta primer mix. TCRdb independently ran MiXCR on the UMI-ligation and nested PCR reads; one entry per CDR3 protein. The top ten hold under 11% of the sample, which has 40,000 to 60,000 distinct CDR3 sequences, around 10% seen once. Sequencing used PBMCs spiked with cells of the T cell clone KT2. The receptors come from a human donor.

This clonotype was counted between two and nine times. The chain carries TRBV29-1 and TRBJ2-1; D perhaps matches TRBD2 (5 bases). Deletions cut 4 bases from V and 0 bases from J, with 7 bases between. There are 13 residues in the CDR3. CDR1 is SQVTM, CDR2 ANQGSEA, per germline. In DNA, the CDR3 is TGCAGCGTTGCGGAGGTCTCCTACAATGAGCAGTTCTTC. This sequence encodes CSVAEVSYNEQFF.

This clonotype was observed at least ten times. This CDR3 reads CASGIDRINSPLHF. The DNA of the CDR3 is TGTGCCAGCGGAATAGACAGGATTAATTCACCCCTCCACTTT. J is TRBJ1-6 and V is TRBV11-2; D is possibly TRBD1 (6 bases). Between the trimmed V and J ends, which lost 8 bases and 6 bases, there was a span of 14 bases. Germline loops: CDR1 SGHAT, CDR2 FQNNGV. The CDR3 runs to 14 residues. Full variable domain (remainder filled in from reference TRBV11-2 and TRBJ1-6): EAGVAQSPRYKIIEKRQSVAFWCNPISGHATLYWYQQILGQGPKLLIQFQNNGVVDDSQLPKDRFSAERLKGVDSTLKIQPAKLEDSAVYLCASGIDRINSPLHFGNGTRLTVT.

At least ten counts were recorded for this clonotype. The chain recombines TRBV4-3 with TRBJ1-1; weak D call: TRBD1 (5 bases). Germline V gives CDR1 LGHNA, CDR2 YSLEER. The CDR3 runs to 18 residues. Between the trimmed V and J ends, which lost 1 base and 4 bases, there was a span of 22 bases. CDR3 amino acids: CASSQVSGALGVVTEAFF. CDR3 nucleotides: TGCGCCAGCAGCCAAGTGAGCGGCGCTTTAGGGGTGGTCACTGAAGCTTTCTTT.

This clonotype was seen a few times. The chain uses TRBV6-1 and TRBJ2-5; perhaps TRBD1 as D (6 bases). Germline CDR1 reads MNHNS; CDR2 reads SASEGT. The CDR3 is 15 amino acids. Trimming stripped 4 bases from V and 5 bases from J, with 17 bases between. The DNA for the CDR3 is TGTGCCAGCAGTGCCCAACAGGGTTGGTATGAGACCCAGTACTTC. Its translation: CASSAQQGWYETQYF.

This clonotype appeared a few times. This chain connects TRBV2 to TRBJ2-4; TRBD1 aligns across 7 bases. Unmatched junction bases numbered 7, after V lost 5 bases and J lost 0 bases. This CDR3 region has 16 residues. Germline values: CDR1 SNHLY, CDR2 FYNNEI. The CDR3 loop reads CASSRQGSLAKNIQYF. The CDR3 bases are TGTGCCAGCAGTCGACAGGGATCTCTAGCCAAAAACATTCAGTACTTC.

The table lists this clonotype with a few counts. V usage is TRBV12-3 or TRBV12-4 and J usage is TRBJ1-5; 9 bases agree with TRBD1. The CDR3 runs 15 residues. J gave up 2 bases and V 4 bases, and 3 bases lay outside the gene matches. Here the CDR3 DNA reads TGTGCCAGCAGTTACCGGGACAGGGGCAATCAGCCCCAGCATTTT. It yields the protein CASSYRDRGNQPQHF.

This rearrangement joins TRBV15 to TRBJ2-3; 7 positions match TRBD1. V was clipped by 1 base and J by 2 bases; unmatched bases: 6. CDR3 size: 16 residues. CDR1 LNHNV and CDR2 YYDKDF come from the germline V gene (reference sequence). The CDR3 nucleotides read TGTGCCACCAGCAGAGGGACAGGCCAAGTCACAGATACGCAGTATTTT. This translates into CATSRGTGQVTDTQYF.

V is TRBV12-3 or TRBV12-4 and J is TRBJ1-1, with D perhaps matching TRBD1 (6 bases). This CDR3 is 15 amino acids long. The V end was cut by 8 bases, the J end by 2 bases, with 18 bases between. This CDR3 is CASRNSGHPNTEAFF. The CDR3 DNA reads TGTGCCAGCCGAAACTCGGGACATCCTAACACTGAAGCTTTCTTT.

The V call is TRBV18, the J call TRBJ2-3; no reliable D call. Germline CDR1 and CDR2: KGHSH and LQKENI. This CDR3 spans 14 amino acids. Trimming took 6 bases from V and 2 from J, leaving 12 bases between them. CDR3 sequence reads: CASSPRHSTDTQYF. CDR3 DNA sequence: TGTGCCAGCTCCCCCAGACACTCCACAGATACGCAGTATTTT.

The rearrangement uses TRBV2 and TRBJ2-5; 12 positions agree with TRBD2. V was pared by 4 bases and J by 4 bases, with 1 base of the junction left unmatched. Germline CDR1 and CDR2: SNHLY and FYNNEI. There are 14 residues in the CDR3. CDR3 nucleotides: TGTGCCAGCAGTGCACTAGCGGGAGGAGAGACCCAGTACTTC. Protein: CASSALAGGETQYF.

This clonotype was seen a handful of times. This chain connects TRBV20-1 to TRBJ1-2; weak D call: TRBD1 (6 bases). Germline V gene sequence: CDR1 DFQATT, CDR2 SNEGSKA (reference sequence). This CDR3 comprises 15 residues. The ends were cut back, 5 bases at V and 0 bases at J, with 16 bases in the middle. In DNA, the CDR3 is TGCAGTGCTGCGAAACAGGGTCTGCCTAACTATGGCTACACCTTC. Its protein product is CSAAKQGLPNYGYTF.

This clonotype was found a few times. V gene TRBV6-1 combines with J gene TRBJ1-1; no clear D. Germline loops: CDR1 MNHNS, CDR2 SASEGT. The length of the CDR3 is 15 residues. The V and J ends lost 4 bases and 5 bases respectively, with 17 bases between them. CDR3 nucleotide sequence: TGTGCCAGCAGTGGAAATGAGGGCGGACGGACTGAAGCTTTCTTT. This gives the protein CASSGNEGGRTEAFF.

This rearrangement joins TRBV20-1 to TRBJ2-3; D is perhaps TRBD2 (5 bases). There are 15 residues in the CDR3. The germline gives CDR1 DFQATT, CDR2 SNEGSKA (reference sequence). The CDR3 bases are TGCACCCCAAAAAGCCAGCGGATATCCACAGATACGCAGTATTTT. Residues: CTPKSQRISTDTQYF.

A few counts support this clonotype. The chain couples TRBV7-9 to TRBJ2-7, with TRBD2 identical over 7 bases. Losses at the gene ends were 1 base for V and 3 bases for J; bases not matched to a gene: 3. The CDR3 totals 14 residues. Germline CDR1 reads SEHNR; CDR2 reads FQNEAQ (reference sequence). CDR3 amino acids: CASSLGTSLYEQYF. The CDR3 DNA follows: TGTGCCAGCAGCTTAGGGACTAGTCTCTACGAGCAGTACTTC.